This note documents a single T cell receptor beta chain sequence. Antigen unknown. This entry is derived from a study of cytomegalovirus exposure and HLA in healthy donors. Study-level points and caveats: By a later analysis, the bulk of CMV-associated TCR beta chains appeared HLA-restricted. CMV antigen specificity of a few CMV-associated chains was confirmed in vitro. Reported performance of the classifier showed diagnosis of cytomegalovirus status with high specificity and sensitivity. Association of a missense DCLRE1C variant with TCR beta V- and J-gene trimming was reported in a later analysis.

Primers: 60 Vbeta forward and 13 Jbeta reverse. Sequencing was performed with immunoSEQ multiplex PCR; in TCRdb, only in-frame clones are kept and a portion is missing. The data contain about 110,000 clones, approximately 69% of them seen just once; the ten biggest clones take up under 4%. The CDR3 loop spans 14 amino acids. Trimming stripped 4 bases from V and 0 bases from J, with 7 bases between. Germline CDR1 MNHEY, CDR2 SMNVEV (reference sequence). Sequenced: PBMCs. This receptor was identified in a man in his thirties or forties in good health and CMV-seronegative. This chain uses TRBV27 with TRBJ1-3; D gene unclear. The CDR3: CASSSPSSGNTIYF. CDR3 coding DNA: TGTGCCAGCAGTTCGCCGAGCTCTGGAAACACCATATATTTT.